This T cell receptor beta chain was recovered during a study of blood T cell repertoires in COVID-19. Overall study: Acute and convalescent COVID-19 specimens originated in the United States, Italy and Spain.

V shed 3 bases and J 2 bases; nucleotides not matched to a gene: 6. CDR3 length equals 15 residues. The germline V gene has CDR1 SGHRS and CDR2 YFSETQ. Authors' methods: Scientists estimated how many nucleated cells there were by amplifying reference gene primers. Method: immunoSEQ multiplex PCR; TCRdb's copy keeps in-frame clones and lacks some. The V and J calls and the clone size are those of that table, but D and trimming were determined from the DNA. This table holds around 300,000 clones, 80% to 90% found once. The material sequenced was peripheral blood. This clonotype originated in a man in his fifties with active or convalescent COVID-19. The gene calls are TRBV5-1 and TRBJ1-1; 8 nucleotides match TRBD1. The DNA of the CDR3 is TGCGCCAGCAGCTCCCTCGGACAGGGCAACACTGAAGCTTTCTTT. Encoded protein: CASSSLGQGNTEAFF.